A single sample gave rise to the 26 T cell receptor beta chains below, sequenced in a study of T cells after yellow fever vaccination (dated by TCRdb to between 2017 and 2020). Receptors were amplified or captured by 5' RACE. The sequencer was an Illumina HiSeq 2500. TCRdb ran its own pipeline on the public reads, namely fastp trimming at Q25 and MiXCR clone calling, and kept in-frame beta chains. Each CDR3 protein gets just one entry, which takes the most common genes and DNA from the rows behind it. The sample table shows about 240,000 distinct CDR3 sequences, and about 7% are seen once. The ten largest clonotypes hold roughly 0.9% of the sample. The treatment or condition label corresponds to: live attenuated yellow fever vaccine strain. The material was CD4+ T cells sorted from PBMCs, obtained 15 days after the yellow fever booster vaccination. The receptors shown here come from a man aged 30 to 39 who received the YFV17D yellow fever vaccine.

The chain has TRBV20-1 and TRBJ2-3, with a weak D call TRBD2 (6 bases). The CDR3 consists of 14 residues. Trimming stripped 5 bases from V and 0 bases from J, with 12 bases between. CDR1 is DFQATT, CDR2 SNEGSKA, per germline (reference sequence). CDR3 amino acids: CSAPQAGSTDTQYF. The CDR3 DNA sequence: TGCAGTGCTCCTCAGGCGGGGAGCACAGATACGCAGTATTTT.

The rearrangement links TRBV15 to TRBJ1-1, with D uncertain. This CDR3 comprises 14 residues. Trimming stripped 4 bases from V and 1 base from J, with 10 bases between. From germline, CDR1 is LNHNV and CDR2 YYDKDF (reference sequence). The CDR3 loop reads CATSMNRANTEAFF. CDR3 bases: TGTGCCACCAGCATGAACAGAGCGAACACTGAAGCTTTCTTT.

This clonotype was seen only a few times. This chain connects TRBV5-4 to TRBJ2-3, with D uncertain. Germline CDR1 and CDR2: SGHNT and YYREEE (reference sequence). The CDR3 is 13 amino acids. Between the trimmed V and J ends, which lost 4 bases and 5 bases, there was a span of 11 bases. The CDR3 reads CASSNTQGDTQYF. Here the CDR3 DNA reads TGTGCCAGCAGCAACACACAAGGAGATACGCAGTATTTT.

This clonotype was counted ten times or more. The chain combines TRBV5-1 with TRBJ1-1; D ambiguous. CDR1 is SGHRS and CDR2 is YFSETQ in the germline V gene. The CDR3 is 14 residues long. The V end lost 0 bases, the J end lost 0 bases, and 6 bases lay between the germline ends. The CDR3 sequence: CASSLAGMNTEAFF. In DNA form, the CDR3 reads TGCGCCAGCAGCTTGGCCGGGATGAACACTGAAGCTTTCTTT.

This clonotype was recorded at least ten times. The chain uses TRBV6-5 and TRBJ2-3, with 7 bases lining up with TRBD2. This CDR3 is 16 amino acids long. Germline V gene lookup returns CDR1 MNHEY and CDR2 SVGAGI. The J segment lost 2 bases and the V segment lost 1 base, leaving 6 bases of the junction unmatched. Here the CDR3 DNA reads TGTGCCAGCAGTTACTGGCGGGAGAAGGCCACAGATACGCAGTATTTT. Translation gives CASSYWREKATDTQYF.

This clonotype was counted only a few times. The J gene is TRBJ2-7, the V gene TRBV11-2, with a possible D match to TRBD1 (6 bases). Germline V gene lookup returns CDR1 SGHAT and CDR2 FQNNGV. The CDR3 has 15 amino acids. The germline V and J ends were trimmed by 0 bases and 6 bases, with 15 bases remaining between them. CDR3 loop: CASSLEGEQGSEQYF. CDR3 DNA sequence: TGTGCCAGCAGCTTAGAGGGGGAACAGGGAAGCGAGCAGTACTTC.

The chain couples TRBV30 to TRBJ2-1; 8 positions agree with TRBD2. V gave up 4 bases and J gave up 7 bases; unmatched junction bases: 6. The CDR3 runs 13 residues. Germline CDR1 and CDR2: GTSNPN and SVGIG (reference sequence). This chain's CDR3 is CAWKPGGLNEQFF. In DNA, the CDR3 is TGTGCCTGGAAGCCGGGAGGGTTGAATGAGCAGTTCTTC.

This chain links TRBV2 with TRBJ1-5; the D is unclear. Trimming took off 2 bases at V and 7 bases at J, with 6 bases between the two ends. Germline V CDR1 and CDR2: SNHLY, FYNNEI. The CDR3 has 12 amino acids. For the CDR3, the DNA is TGTGCCAGCAGTGAAATGAGGCAGCCCCAGCATTTT. Its protein is CASSEMRQPQHF.

This clonotype was seen many times. The chain employs TRBV6-5 and TRBJ2-7; D perhaps matches TRBD2 (5 bases). The CDR3 is made up of 16 amino acids. V gave up 2 bases and J gave up 2 bases, with 16 bases separating them. Germline values: CDR1 MNHEY, CDR2 SVGAGI. CDR3 in DNA: TGTGCCAGCAGTTACCATACGAGCGGCAGGCCCTACGAGCAGTACTTC. Translated: CASSYHTSGRPYEQYF.

This clonotype occurred a few times. The chain recombines TRBV5-1 with TRBJ2-3; D is possibly TRBD2 (6 bases). V was shortened by 6 bases and J by 3 bases, with 23 bases between the two germline ends. Germline V gene sequence: CDR1 SGHRS, CDR2 YFSETQ. This CDR3 spans 17 amino acids. The CDR3 sequence: CASTPDGSLVGTDTQYF. The DNA for the CDR3 is TGCGCCAGCACCCCCGACGGGAGCTTAGTTGGAACAGATACGCAGTATTTT.

The table lists this clonotype with a few counts. V gene TRBV25-1 combines with J gene TRBJ1-1; D possibly corresponds to TRBD1 (6 bases). The germline V gene encodes CDR1 MGHDK and CDR2 SYGVNS. CDR3 length: 17 residues. Trimming removed 7 bases at V and 0 bases at J, with 21 bases between. The CDR3 coding sequence is TGTGCCAGCACCGCCGGGGAGGGGGAGGGCATGAACACTGAAGCTTTCTTT. This encodes CASTAGEGEGMNTEAFF.

In this sample, this clonotype turned up a few times. V is TRBV20-1 and J is TRBJ2-1; 7 positions match TRBD1. CDR1 and CDR2 (germline): DFQATT, SNEGSKA (reference sequence). The CDR3 is made up of 16 amino acids. The ends lost 2 bases at V and 6 bases at J; junction bases unmatched: 13. CDR3 nucleotide sequence: TGCAGTGCTAGACCCCGAACAGGGGTGAGGATCAATGAGCAGTTCTTC. Translated: CSARPRTGVRINEQFF.

Only a few counts were recorded for this clonotype. This chain uses TRBV6-5 with TRBJ2-3, with 8 bases fitting TRBD2. Germline CDR1 MNHEY, CDR2 SVGAGI. V lost 2 bases, J lost 4 bases, and 5 bases stayed unmatched. The CDR3 spans 15 residues. CDR3 coding DNA: TGTGCCAGCAGTTACGGAGCGGGAGATGCAGATACGCAGTATTTT. This sequence encodes CASSYGAGDADTQYF.

This sequence joins TRBV4-3 and TRBJ2-1; D may be TRBD2 (5 bases). Germline-derived CDR1 and CDR2 are LGHNA and YSLEER. CDR3 length: 16 amino acids. Between the trimmed V and J ends, which lost 2 bases and 1 base, there was a span of 12 bases. The CDR3 coding sequence is TGCGCCAGCAGCCAAAATATAGCGTTTTCCTACAATGAGCAGTTCTTC. Translated: CASSQNIAFSYNEQFF.

This clonotype was recorded a few times. J is TRBJ2-2 and V is TRBV20-1; 13 bases are shared with TRBD2. CDR1 is DFQATT and CDR2 is SNEGSKA in the germline V gene (reference sequence). The CDR3 contains 16 residues. The junction had 7 bases not matched to a gene; V was cut back by 5 bases and J by 4 bases. CDR3 sequence: CSARGLAGASTGELFF. The CDR3 DNA reads as TGCAGTGCTCGAGGACTAGCGGGAGCCAGCACCGGGGAGCTGTTTTTT.

The V gene is TRBV5-1, the J gene TRBJ2-7; TRBD2 aligns across 8 bases. The CDR3 has 13 amino acids. The V gene's germline CDR1 is SGHRS and CDR2 YFSETQ. The junction had 13 bases not matched to a gene; V was cut back by 6 bases and J by 11 bases. CDR3 in amino acids: CASKRREAVEEYF. The DNA of the CDR3 is TGCGCCAGCAAGCGGCGGGAGGCCGTGGAAGAGTACTTC.

The table lists this clonotype with a few counts. This rearrangement joins TRBV20-1 to TRBJ2-3; D uncertain. CDR1 DFQATT and CDR2 SNEGSKA come from the germline V gene (reference sequence). CDR3 length equals 12 residues. The V and J ends lost 7 bases and 2 bases respectively, with 10 bases between them. The CDR3 DNA sequence: TGCAGTGTACGGGCCAACACAGATACGCAGTATTTT. This translates into CSVRANTDTQYF.

This clonotype was observed a few times. V usage is TRBV12-3 or TRBV12-4 and J usage is TRBJ1-2; no clear D gene. The CDR3 length is 15 residues. V was cut by 3 bases and J by 5 bases, with 16 bases left in between. Here the CDR3 DNA reads TGTGCCAGCAGTTTTGGAAGGCGTTCGAAATATGGCTACACCTTC. Translated: CASSFGRRSKYGYTF.

This clonotype was recorded at least ten times. The gene calls are TRBV9 and TRBJ2-7; maybe TRBD2 (6 bases). Per germline, CDR1 SGDLS and CDR2 YYNGEE. The CDR3 is 15 amino acids. The V gene lost 4 bases and the J gene lost 0 bases, with 14 bases spanning the gap. This CDR3 is CASSQRTGSSYEQYF. CDR3 bases: TGTGCCAGCAGCCAAAGAACCGGGAGCTCCTACGAGCAGTACTTC.

This clonotype was found a few times. The V gene is TRBV10-3, the J gene TRBJ1-1; TRBD1 aligns across 7 bases. This CDR3 is built from 14 residues. Trimming took 10 bases from V and 1 from J; bases not matched to a gene: 9. Germline V lookup: CDR1 ENHRY, CDR2 SYGVKD. In DNA form, the CDR3 reads TGTGCCACCCGACTGACAGGGAAGAACACTGAAGCTTTCTTT. Protein product: CATRLTGKNTEAFF.

This clonotype was observed a handful of times. This chain links TRBV7-3 with TRBJ2-1; 7 nucleotides agree with TRBD2. The CDR3 runs to 14 residues. Germline CDR1 and CDR2: SGHTA and FQGTGA. J was trimmed by 7 bases and V by 5 bases; bases with no gene match: 8. The CDR3 DNA reads TGTGCCAGCAGCCTTTCTGCGGGGGTGAATGAGCAGTTCTTC. This sequence encodes CASSLSAGVNEQFF.

This clonotype was found many times. The chain combines TRBV6-5 with TRBJ2-1, with D perhaps given as TRBD1 or TRBD2 (5 bases each). CDR3 length: 15 amino acids. Germline lookup yields CDR1 MNHEY and CDR2 SVGAGI. Trimming shortened V by 3 bases and J by 6 bases, and 15 bases separated the two germline ends. The CDR3 region is CASSYGTAAFNEQFF. CDR3 DNA sequence: TGTGCCAGCAGTTATGGGACCGCGGCCTTCAATGAGCAGTTCTTC.

The chain employs TRBV12-3 or TRBV12-4 and TRBJ2-2; 9 nucleotides line up with TRBD2. J lost 6 bases, V lost 5 bases, and 10 bases had no gene match. The CDR3 is 16 residues long. The CDR3 is CASSPRLAAGPGELFF. The CDR3 DNA reads TGTGCCAGCAGTCCACGACTAGCGGCAGGACCCGGGGAGCTGTTTTTT.

This sequence joins TRBV11-2 and TRBJ2-2, with 12 bases aligning to TRBD2. Trimming cost V 5 bases and J 6 bases; bases outside gene matches: 16. This CDR3 comprises 19 residues. Germline V gene sequence: CDR1 SGHAT, CDR2 FQNNGV. The DNA of the CDR3 is TGTGCCAGCAGCCGTAAAACCAAGACTAGCGGGAGCACCGCCGGGGAGCTGTTTTTT. Translating gives CASSRKTKTSGSTAGELFF.

This clonotype was detected only a few times. The chain couples TRBV5-1 to TRBJ2-1; 7 bases align to TRBD2. There are 16 residues in the CDR3. The germline CDR1 and CDR2 sequences are SGHRS and YFSETQ. V dropped 2 bases and J dropped 7; count of bases not matched to a gene: 12. The chain's CDR3 is CASSFTSSGGKNEQFF. In nucleotides, the CDR3 is TGCGCCAGCAGCTTCACCTCTAGCGGAGGGAAGAATGAGCAGTTCTTC.

This clonotype occurred many times. The J gene is TRBJ2-3, the V gene TRBV20-1, with D perhaps TRBD2 (7 bases). The V gene's germline CDR1 is DFQATT and CDR2 SNEGSKA (reference sequence). This CDR3 is 14 amino acids long. Trimming shortened V by 6 bases and J by 0 bases, and 13 bases separated the two germline ends. The CDR3: CSAAGGRSTDTQYF. CDR3 coding DNA: TGCAGTGCAGCCGGGGGGCGCAGCACAGATACGCAGTATTTT.